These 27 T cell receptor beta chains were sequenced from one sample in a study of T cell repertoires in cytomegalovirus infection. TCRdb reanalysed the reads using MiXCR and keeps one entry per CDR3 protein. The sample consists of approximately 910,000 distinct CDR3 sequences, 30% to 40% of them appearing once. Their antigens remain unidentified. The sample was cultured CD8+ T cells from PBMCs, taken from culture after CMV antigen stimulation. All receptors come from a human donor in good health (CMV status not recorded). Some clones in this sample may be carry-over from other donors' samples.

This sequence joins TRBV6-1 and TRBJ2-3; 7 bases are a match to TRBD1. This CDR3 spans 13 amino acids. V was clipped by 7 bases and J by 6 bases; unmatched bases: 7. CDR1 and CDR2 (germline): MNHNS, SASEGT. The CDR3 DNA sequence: TGTGCCAGCAAACGAGGGGGCTTGGATACGCAGTATTTT. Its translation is CASKRGGLDTQYF.

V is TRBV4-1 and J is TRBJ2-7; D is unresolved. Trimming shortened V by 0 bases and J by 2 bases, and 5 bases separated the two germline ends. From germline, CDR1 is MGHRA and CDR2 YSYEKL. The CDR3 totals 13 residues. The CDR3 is CASSQDATYEQYV. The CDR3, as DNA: TGCGCCAGCAGCCAAGACGCCACCTACGAGCAGTACGTC.

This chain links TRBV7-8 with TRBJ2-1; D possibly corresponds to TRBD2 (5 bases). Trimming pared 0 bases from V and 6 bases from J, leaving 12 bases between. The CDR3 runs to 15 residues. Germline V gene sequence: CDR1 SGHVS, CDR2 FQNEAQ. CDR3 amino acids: CASSLARGLINEQFF. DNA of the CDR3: TGTGCCAGCAGCTTAGCCCGCGGACTGATCAATGAGCAGTTCTTC. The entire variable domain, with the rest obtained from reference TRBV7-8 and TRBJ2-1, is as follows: GAGVSQSPRYKVAKRGQDVALRCDPISGHVSLFWYQQALGQGPEFLTYFQNEAQLDKSGLPSDRFFAERPEGSVSTLKIQRTQQEDSAVYLCASSLARGLINEQFFGPGTRLTVL.

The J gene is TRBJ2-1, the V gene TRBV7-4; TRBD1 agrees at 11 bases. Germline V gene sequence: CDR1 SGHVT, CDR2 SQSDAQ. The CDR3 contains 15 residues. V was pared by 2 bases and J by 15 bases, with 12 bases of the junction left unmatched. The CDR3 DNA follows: TGTGCCAGCAGCTTACCAGGACAGGGGGCGAAGAGTCCGTTCTTC. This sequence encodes CASSLPGQGAKSPFF.

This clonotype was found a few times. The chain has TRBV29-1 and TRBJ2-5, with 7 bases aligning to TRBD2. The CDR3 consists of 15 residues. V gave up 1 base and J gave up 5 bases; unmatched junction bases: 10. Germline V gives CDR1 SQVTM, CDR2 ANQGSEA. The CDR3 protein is CSVEGHRGEGETQYF. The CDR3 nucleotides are TGCAGCGTTGAAGGACACCGGGGGGAGGGGGAGACCCAGTACTTC.

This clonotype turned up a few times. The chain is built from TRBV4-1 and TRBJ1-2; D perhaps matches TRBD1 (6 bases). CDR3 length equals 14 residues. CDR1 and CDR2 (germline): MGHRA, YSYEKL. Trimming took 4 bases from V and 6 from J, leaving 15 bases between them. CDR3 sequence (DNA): TGCGCCAGCAGCCCCCTTAGGGGGGCGGATGGCTACACCTTC. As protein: CASSPLRGADGYTF.

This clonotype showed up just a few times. CDR3 in amino acids: CASAVSLGLNTEAFF. The CDR3 region has the DNA TGTGCCAGCGCGGTGTCCCTCGGGTTGAACACTGAAGCTTTCTTT. The chain combines TRBV12-3 or TRBV12-4 with TRBJ1-1; D unresolved. V dropped 8 bases and J dropped 0 bases, with 16 bases sitting between them. The CDR3 runs to 15 residues.

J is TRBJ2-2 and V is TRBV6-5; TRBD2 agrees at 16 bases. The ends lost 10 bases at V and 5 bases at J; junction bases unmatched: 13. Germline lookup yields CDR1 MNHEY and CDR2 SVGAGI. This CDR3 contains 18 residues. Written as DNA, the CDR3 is TGTGCCACTACACTCGGGACTAGCGGGGGGGCGAGTACCGGGGAGCTGTTTTTT. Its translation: CATTLGTSGGASTGELFF.

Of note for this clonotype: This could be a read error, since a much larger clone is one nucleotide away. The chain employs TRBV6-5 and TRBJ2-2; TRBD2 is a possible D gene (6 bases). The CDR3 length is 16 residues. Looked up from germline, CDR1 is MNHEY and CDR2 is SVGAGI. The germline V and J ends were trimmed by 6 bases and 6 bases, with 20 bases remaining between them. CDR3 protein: CASSSASSGWAGELFF. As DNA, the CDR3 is TGTGCCAGCAGCTCAGCTAGCAGCGGGTGGGCCGGGGAGCTGTTTTTT.

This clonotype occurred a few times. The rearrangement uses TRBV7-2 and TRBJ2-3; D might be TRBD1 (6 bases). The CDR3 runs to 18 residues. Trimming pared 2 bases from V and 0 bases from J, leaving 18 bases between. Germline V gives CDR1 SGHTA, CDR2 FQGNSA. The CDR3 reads CASSLNPAGATSTDTQYF. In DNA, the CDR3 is TGTGCCAGCAGCTTAAACCCTGCAGGGGCTACTAGCACAGATACGCAGTATTTT.

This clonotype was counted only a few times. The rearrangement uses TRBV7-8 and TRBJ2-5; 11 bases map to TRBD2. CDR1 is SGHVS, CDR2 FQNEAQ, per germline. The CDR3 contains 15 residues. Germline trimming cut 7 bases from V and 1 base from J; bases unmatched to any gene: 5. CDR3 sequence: CASTQTSGVQETQYF. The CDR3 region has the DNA TGTGCCAGCACCCAGACTAGCGGGGTCCAAGAGACCCAGTACTTC.

This CDR3 is CAIREPTSEFSGANVLTF. In DNA form, the CDR3 reads TGTGCCATCAGAGAGCCGACTAGCGAATTCTCTGGGGCCAACGTCCTGACTTTC. This chain joins TRBV10-3 and TRBJ2-6; 8 bases align to TRBD2. Trimming at V came to 6 bases and at J to 0 bases, leaving 10 bases not matched to a gene. The CDR3 consists of 18 residues. In germline, CDR1 is ENHRY, CDR2 SYGVKD.

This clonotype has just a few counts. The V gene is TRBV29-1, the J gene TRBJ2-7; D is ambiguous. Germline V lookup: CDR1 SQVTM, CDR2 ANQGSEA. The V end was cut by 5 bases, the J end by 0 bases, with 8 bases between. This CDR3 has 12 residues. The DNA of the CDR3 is TGCAGCGTTTCTTATAACTCCTACGAGCAGTACTTC. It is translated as CSVSYNSYEQYF.

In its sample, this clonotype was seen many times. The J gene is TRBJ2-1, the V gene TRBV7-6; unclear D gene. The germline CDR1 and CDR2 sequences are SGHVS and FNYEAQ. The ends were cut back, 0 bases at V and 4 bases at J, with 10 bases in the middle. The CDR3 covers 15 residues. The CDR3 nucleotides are TGTGCCAGCAGCTTAGCGCTATCAGCGTACAATGAGCAGTTCTTC. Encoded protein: CASSLALSAYNEQFF. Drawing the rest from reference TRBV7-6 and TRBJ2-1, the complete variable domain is GAGVSQSPRYKVTKRGQDVALRCDPISGHVSLYWYRQALGQGPEFLTYFNYEAQQDKSGLPNDRFSAERPEGSISTLTIQRTEQRDSAMYRCASSLALSAYNEQFFGPGTRLTVL.

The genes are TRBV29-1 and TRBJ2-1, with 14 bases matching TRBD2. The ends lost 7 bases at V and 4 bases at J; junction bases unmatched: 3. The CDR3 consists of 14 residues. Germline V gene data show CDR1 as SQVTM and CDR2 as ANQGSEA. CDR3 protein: CSEGLAGDYNEQFF. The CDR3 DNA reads TGCAGCGAGGGACTAGCGGGGGATTACAATGAGCAGTTCTTC.

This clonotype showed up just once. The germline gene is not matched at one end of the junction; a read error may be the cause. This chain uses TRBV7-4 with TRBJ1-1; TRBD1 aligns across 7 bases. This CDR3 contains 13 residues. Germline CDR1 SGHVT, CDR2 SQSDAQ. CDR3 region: CVSSLEDRHEAFF. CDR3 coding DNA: TGTGTCAGCAGCTTGGAGGACAGGCATGAAGCTTTCTTT.

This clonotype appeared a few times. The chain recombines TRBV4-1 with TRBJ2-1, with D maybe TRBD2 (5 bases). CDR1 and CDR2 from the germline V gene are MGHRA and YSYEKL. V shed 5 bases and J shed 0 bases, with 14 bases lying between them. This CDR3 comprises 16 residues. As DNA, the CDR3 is TGCGCCAGCAGCATCACGGTACTAGACTCCTACAATGAGCAGTTCTTC. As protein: CASSITVLDSYNEQFF.

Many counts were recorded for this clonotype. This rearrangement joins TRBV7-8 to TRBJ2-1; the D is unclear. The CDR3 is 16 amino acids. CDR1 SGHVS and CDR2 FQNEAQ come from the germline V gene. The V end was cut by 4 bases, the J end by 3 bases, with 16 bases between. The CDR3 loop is CASSSPRPPFYNEQFF. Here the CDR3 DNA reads TGTGCCAGCAGCTCCCCTCGCCCCCCCTTCTACAATGAGCAGTTCTTC. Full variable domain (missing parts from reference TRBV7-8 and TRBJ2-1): GAGVSQSPRYKVAKRGQDVALRCDPISGHVSLFWYQQALGQGPEFLTYFQNEAQLDKSGLPSDRFFAERPEGSVSTLKIQRTQQEDSAVYLCASSSPRPPFYNEQFFGPGTRLTVL.

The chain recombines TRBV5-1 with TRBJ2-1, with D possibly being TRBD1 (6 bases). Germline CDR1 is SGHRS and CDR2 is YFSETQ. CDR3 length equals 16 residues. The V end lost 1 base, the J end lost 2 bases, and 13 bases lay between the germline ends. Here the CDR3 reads CASSLPGTPPYNEQFF. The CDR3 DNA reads TGCGCCAGCAGCTTGCCCGGGACACCTCCCTACAATGAGCAGTTCTTC.

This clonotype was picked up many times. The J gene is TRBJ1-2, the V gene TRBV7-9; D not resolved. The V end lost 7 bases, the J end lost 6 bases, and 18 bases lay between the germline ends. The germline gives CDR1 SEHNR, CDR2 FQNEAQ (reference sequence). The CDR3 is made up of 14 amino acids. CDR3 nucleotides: TGTGCCAGCATCGGGTCAGATTGGGCCAATGGCTACACCTTC. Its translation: CASIGSDWANGYTF.

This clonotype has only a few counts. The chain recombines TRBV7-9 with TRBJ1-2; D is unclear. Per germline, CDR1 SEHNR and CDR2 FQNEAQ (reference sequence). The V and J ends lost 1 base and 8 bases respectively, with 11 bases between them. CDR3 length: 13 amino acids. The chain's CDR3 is CASSLGAGRGYTF. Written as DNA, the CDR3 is TGTGCCAGCAGCTTAGGGGCAGGACGGGGCTACACCTTC.

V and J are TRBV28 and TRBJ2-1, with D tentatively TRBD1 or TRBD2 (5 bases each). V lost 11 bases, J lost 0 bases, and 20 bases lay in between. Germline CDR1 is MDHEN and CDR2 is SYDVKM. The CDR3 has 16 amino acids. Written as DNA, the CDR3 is TGTGCCGGCACTTTAGGGACGTCTAGCTCCTACAATGAGCAGTTCTTC. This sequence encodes CAGTLGTSSSYNEQFF. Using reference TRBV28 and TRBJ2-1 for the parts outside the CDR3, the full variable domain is DVKVTQSSRYLVKRTGEKVFLECVQDMDHENMFWYRQDPGLGLRLIYFSYDVKMKEKGDIPEGYSVSREKKERFSLILESASTNQTSMYLCAGTLGTSSSYNEQFFGPGTRLTVL.

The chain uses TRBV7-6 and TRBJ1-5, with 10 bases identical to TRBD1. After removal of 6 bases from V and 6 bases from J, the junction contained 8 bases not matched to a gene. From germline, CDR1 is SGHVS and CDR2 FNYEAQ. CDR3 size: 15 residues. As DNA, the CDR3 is TGTGCCAGCAGTCCCGGACAGGGGGTTCTTCAGCCCCAGCATTTT. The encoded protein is CASSPGQGVLQPQHF.

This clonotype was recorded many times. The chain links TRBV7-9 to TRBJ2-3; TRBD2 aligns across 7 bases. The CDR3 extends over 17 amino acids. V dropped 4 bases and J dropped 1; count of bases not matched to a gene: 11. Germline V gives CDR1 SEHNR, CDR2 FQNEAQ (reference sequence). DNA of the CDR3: TGTGCCAGCAGCTCTCCCCCCCCAACTAGCGGCACAGATACGCAGTATTTT. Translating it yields CASSSPPPTSGTDTQYF.

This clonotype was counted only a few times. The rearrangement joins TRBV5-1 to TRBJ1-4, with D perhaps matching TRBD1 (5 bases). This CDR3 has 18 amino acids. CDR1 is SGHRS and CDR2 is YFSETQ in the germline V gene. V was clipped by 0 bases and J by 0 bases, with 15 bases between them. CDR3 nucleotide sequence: TGCGCCAGCAGCTTGGCCTTACTAGTAGGGGCAACTAATGAAAAACTGTTTTTT. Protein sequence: CASSLALLVGATNEKLFF.

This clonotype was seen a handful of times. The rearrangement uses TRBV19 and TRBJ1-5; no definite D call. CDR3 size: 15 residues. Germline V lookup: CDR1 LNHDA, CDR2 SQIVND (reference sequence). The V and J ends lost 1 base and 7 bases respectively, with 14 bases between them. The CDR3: CASSIVEAGEQPQHF. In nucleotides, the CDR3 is TGTGCCAGTAGTATAGTGGAGGCCGGGGAGCAGCCCCAGCATTTT.

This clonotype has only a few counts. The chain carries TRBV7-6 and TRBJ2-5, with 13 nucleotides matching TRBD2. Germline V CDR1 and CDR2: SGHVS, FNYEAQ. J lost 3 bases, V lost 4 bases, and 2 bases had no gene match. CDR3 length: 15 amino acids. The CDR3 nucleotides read TGTGCCAGCAGCTGGACTAGCGGGGGTAAAGAGACCCAGTACTTC. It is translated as CASSWTSGGKETQYF.